The 21 T cell receptor beta chains below were found in one sample sequenced in a study of beta chain features in type 1 diabetes. All of the isolated RNA was reverse transcribed, so expressed TCRB transcripts were sequenced. Sequencing was performed with immunoSEQ multiplex PCR; in TCRdb, only in-frame clones are kept and a portion is missing. Of about 740,000 clones listed, over 10% are singletons. Broader study findings: Patients with Type 1 diabetes showed moderately but significantly shorter TCRB CDR3s in all four CD4+ subsets.

Their antigens remain unidentified. Sequenced: naive CD4+ T cells from blood. Receptor source: a man younger than 35 with type 1 diabetes.

This clone turned up a few times. Other DNA sequences in this specimen translate into the identical CDR3. The genes are TRBV18 and TRBJ2-5; D is unclear. The CDR3 length is 12 residues. Germline CDR1 KGHSH, CDR2 LQKENI. V lost 3 bases and J 1 base, leaving 3 bases between the germline ends. The CDR3: CASSPTQETQYF. DNA of the CDR3: TGTGCCAGCTCACCTACCCAAGAGACCCAGTACTTC.

This clone was observed a handful of times. The chain has TRBV6-6 and TRBJ2-1; a weak D match, TRBD1 (5 bases). Per the germline V gene, CDR1 is MNHNY and CDR2 is SVGAGI (reference sequence). V shed 0 bases and J shed 4 bases, with 7 bases lying between them. This CDR3 spans 14 amino acids. The CDR3 protein is CASSYSGAYNEQFF. The CDR3 DNA sequence: TGTGCCAGCAGTTACTCAGGGGCATACAATGAGCAGTTCTTC.

This clone was counted between two and nine times. The chain joins TRBV27 to TRBJ2-7; the D gene is possibly TRBD2 (5 bases). The length of the CDR3 is 14 residues. The germline V gene encodes CDR1 MNHEY and CDR2 SMNVEV (reference sequence). With 10 bases removed from V and 0 bases from J, the gap between germline ends came to 16 bases. In nucleotides, the CDR3 is TGTGCCACCTCAGTCGACTATTTCTCCTACGAGCAGTACTTC. This sequence encodes CATSVDYFSYEQYF.

V is TRBV25-1 and J is TRBJ1-5; D is ambiguous. V was cut by 8 bases and J by 0 bases, with 8 bases left in between. The CDR3 consists of 13 residues. The germline CDR1 and CDR2 sequences are MGHDK and SYGVNS. The CDR3: CASLLYSNQPQHF. The DNA of the CDR3 is TGTGCCAGCTTACTTTATAGCAATCAGCCCCAGCATTTT.

This clone turned up a few times. The CDR3 region is CASRPPRDRDSYEQYF. The CDR3 region has the DNA TGTGCCAGCAGACCTCCCCGGGACAGGGACTCCTACGAGCAGTACTTC. The chain combines TRBV27 with TRBJ2-7, with 9 bases lining up with TRBD1. Unmatched junction bases numbered 9, after V lost 6 bases and J lost 0 bases. The CDR3 is 16 residues long. The germline V gene encodes CDR1 MNHEY and CDR2 SMNVEV (reference sequence).

The genes are TRBV30 and TRBJ1-3; D perhaps matches TRBD1 (5 bases). The CDR3 has 16 residues. The V end lost 1 base, the J end lost 1 base, and 14 bases lay between the germline ends. CDR1 is GTSNPN and CDR2 is SVGIG in the germline V gene (reference sequence). The CDR3 protein is CAWSAGYWGSGNTIYF. In DNA form, the CDR3 reads TGTGCCTGGAGTGCGGGGTACTGGGGGTCTGGAAACACCATATATTTT.

Notes on this clone: A read error may be the cause here, since a much bigger clone is one base away. Other DNA sequences from this sample encode an identical CDR3 as well. The gene calls are TRBV11-3 and TRBJ2-5, with D uncertain. This CDR3 has 11 residues. V was shortened by 3 bases and J by 5 bases, with 4 bases between the two germline ends. Looked up from germline, CDR1 is SGHNT and CDR2 is YENEEA. Written as DNA, the CDR3 is TGTGCCAGCAGCTTCGGGGAGACCCAGTACTTC. Its protein product is CASSFGETQYF.

This sequence joins TRBV20-1 and TRBJ2-1; D ambiguous. V dropped 1 base and J dropped 8 bases, with 3 bases sitting between them. Germline V gene lookup returns CDR1 DFQATT and CDR2 SNEGSKA (reference sequence). The CDR3 is 10 residues long. CDR3 DNA: TGCAGTGCTAGAGCCGATGAGCAGTTCTTC. Translating it yields CSARADEQFF.

A few counts support this clone. This chain connects TRBV5-4 to TRBJ1-1, with D possibly being TRBD1 (5 bases). Germline values: CDR1 SGHNT, CDR2 YYREEE (reference sequence). Trimming cost V 0 bases and J 7 bases, with 16 bases left between them. The CDR3 runs to 15 residues. CDR3 in amino acids: CASSLGVLGLDEAFF. The DNA for the CDR3 is TGTGCCAGCAGCTTGGGGGTGTTGGGGCTTGATGAAGCTTTCTTT.

For this clone: Other DNA sequences in the same sample also yield this CDR3. The J gene is TRBJ2-5, the V gene TRBV10-3; maybe TRBD1 (7 bases). With 3 bases removed from V and 3 bases from J, the gap between germline ends came to 8 bases. The CDR3 loop spans 13 amino acids. The germline gives CDR1 ENHRY, CDR2 SYGVKD. CDR3 DNA: TGTGCCATCAGTGACAGGGGGGAAGAGACCCAGTACTTC. This codes for CAISDRGEETQYF.

This rearrangement joins TRBV5-1 to TRBJ1-2; perhaps TRBD1 as D (6 bases). V was shortened by 0 bases and J by 5 bases, with 14 bases between the two germline ends. This CDR3 is 15 amino acids long. Germline loops: CDR1 SGHRS, CDR2 YFSETQ. In nucleotides, the CDR3 is TGCGCCAGCAGCTTGGCGGCGGCAGGGGATTATGGCTACACCTTC. Translated, it gives CASSLAAAGDYGYTF.

This clone has a handful of counts. Within the sample, other DNA sequences also encode this same CDR3. This chain connects TRBV7-2 to TRBJ2-7, with D possibly being TRBD1 or TRBD2 (5 bases each). CDR1 SGHTA and CDR2 FQGNSA come from the germline V gene. The V end lost 0 bases, the J end lost 3 bases, and 6 bases lay between the germline ends. CDR3 length equals 13 residues. CDR3: CASSLAGVYEQYF. CDR3 coding DNA: TGTGCCAGCAGCTTAGCGGGGGTCTACGAGCAGTACTTC.

The chain joins TRBV9 to TRBJ1-4; a weak D match, TRBD1 (6 bases). Germline V lookup: CDR1 SGDLS, CDR2 YYNGEE. The CDR3 loop spans 12 amino acids. V dropped 2 bases and J dropped 8 bases, with 7 bases sitting between them. The CDR3 loop is CASSVQGEKLFF. CDR3 bases: TGTGCCAGCAGCGTCCAGGGGGAAAAACTGTTTTTT.

The chain links TRBV9 to TRBJ1-4, with 8 bases matching TRBD1. The CDR3 totals 13 residues. J lost 8 bases, V lost 4 bases, and 4 bases had no gene match. Germline values: CDR1 SGDLS, CDR2 YYNGEE. In nucleotides, the CDR3 is TGTGCCAGCAGCCCAGGACAGGGCGAAAAACTGTTTTTT. Protein product: CASSPGQGEKLFF.

This clone was seen a handful of times. The chain joins TRBV6-5 to TRBJ2-2; 7 nucleotides agree with TRBD1. The CDR3 length is 15 residues. The V and J ends lost 2 bases and 6 bases, in that order; junction bases with no gene match: 6. The germline V gene encodes CDR1 MNHEY and CDR2 SVGAGI. This CDR3 reads CASSYTGVSSGELFF. The CDR3 DNA reads as TGTGCCAGCAGTTACACAGGGGTCTCCTCCGGGGAGCTGTTTTTT.

There are a few counts of this clone. The chain links TRBV7-3 to TRBJ2-1; D gene uncertain. V was clipped by 1 base and J by 5 bases, with 6 bases between them. Germline-derived CDR1 and CDR2 are SGHTA and FQGTGA. The CDR3 length is 13 residues. The CDR3 DNA is TGTGCCAGCAGCTTAAAGATCGACAATGAGCAGTTCTTC. Amino acids: CASSLKIDNEQFF.

This clone was found a few times. J is TRBJ1-4 and V is TRBV27; D perhaps matches TRBD1 (5 bases). The CDR3 is 11 residues long. Germline V CDR1 and CDR2: MNHEY, SMNVEV (reference sequence). V shed 4 bases and J shed 10 bases, with 7 bases lying between them. The chain's CDR3 is CASSSGGKLFF. The CDR3 DNA reads TGTGCCAGCAGTTCCGGGGGAAAACTGTTTTTT.

This clone came up a few times. The chain uses TRBV7-9 and TRBJ1-1; D is ambiguous. Germline V gene data show CDR1 as SEHNR and CDR2 as FQNEAQ (reference sequence). The CDR3 loop spans 15 amino acids. V lost 1 base to trimming and J lost 4 bases, with 13 bases between them. CDR3 in DNA: TGTGCCAGCAGCTTAGGCACGAGGGCTGGCACTGAAGCTTTCTTT. Translation: CASSLGTRAGTEAFF.

This clone appeared a few times. The rearrangement links TRBV9 to TRBJ1-6, with no clear D. Per the germline V gene, CDR1 is SGDLS and CDR2 is YYNGEE. The CDR3 is 14 amino acids. With 2 bases removed from V and 4 bases from J, the gap between germline ends came to 7 bases. The CDR3: CASSVNSYNSPLHF. In nucleotides, the CDR3 is TGTGCCAGCAGCGTCAACAGTTATAATTCACCCCTCCACTTT.

This clone came up a few times. The J gene is TRBJ1-5, the V gene TRBV30; possibly TRBD1 for D (6 bases). The V end was cut by 3 bases, the J end by 8 bases, with 20 bases between. The CDR3 loop spans 15 amino acids. CDR1 GTSNPN and CDR2 SVGIG come from the germline V gene (reference sequence). The CDR3 nucleotides are TGTGCCTGGAGCCAAAACTCGGGGGGGCGGGAGCCCCAGCATTTT. Protein: CAWSQNSGGREPQHF.

The CDR3 reads CASSQGTADNSPLHF. The DNA of the CDR3 is TGTGCCAGCAGCCAAGGCACGGCGGATAATTCACCCCTCCACTTT. The V call is TRBV4-2, the J call TRBJ1-6, with D uncertain. Germline CDR1 LGHNA, CDR2 YNFKEQ. CDR3 size: 15 residues. The V end lost 1 base, the J end lost 5 bases, and 9 bases lay between the germline ends.